This record concerns one T cell receptor (beta chain) sequence. The antigen remains unidentified. The source of the sample is a study of shared clonotypes between healthy human individuals. Study at large: CD4 naive and CD4 memory each took three plates per donor, while CD8 naive took two and CD8 memory one.

Free of recent acute infections or vaccinations, the donors were healthy HIV-negative adults. General study results and limits: Relative to their counterparts shared across all four donors, non-shared clonotypes exhibited diminished generation probabilities.

From germline, CDR1 is KGHSH and CDR2 LQKENI. There are 16 residues in the CDR3. V was cut by 1 base and J by 11 bases, with 22 bases left in between. The assay was run at deep level. Measured with immunoSEQ multiplex PCR; TCRdb has only the in-frame clones, and not every one. The sample includes 2,500,000 or so clones, 85% to 95% of them seen just once. The sequence derives from a young man in good health. Some clones in this sample may be carry-over from other donors' samples. The chain uses TRBV18 and TRBJ2-3; D may match TRBD1 or TRBD2 (6 bases each). Sequencing was performed on naive CD4+ T cells from PBMCs. Subset meaning: CD45RA+ positively selected. The CDR3 loop reads CASSPLPVGGGDLQYF. The DNA for the CDR3 is TGTGCCAGCTCACCACTCCCGGTGGGGGGCGGGGACTTGCAGTATTTT.